This entry lists 32 T cell receptor beta chains sequenced from one sample in a study of shared clonotypes between healthy human individuals. Terminally differentiated effector memory CD45RA+ cells were left out of the naive CD8 fraction, which was CD45RO-negative and positively selected for CCR7. Using immunoSEQ multiplex PCR, the repertoire was profiled, and TCRdb retains in-frame clones only, with some absent. The data show 550,000 to 750,000 clones, about 90% seen once. Sequencing used naive CD8+ T cells sorted from blood. The origin of the receptors is a man aged 25 to 45 in good health.

The CDR3 loop reads CASESSGLSTGELFF. CDR3 DNA: TGTGCCAGCGAGTCGTCAGGGTTGAGCACCGGGGAGCTGTTTTTT. The chain combines TRBV7-2 with TRBJ2-2; a possible D gene is TRBD1 (5 bases). CDR1 is SGHTA and CDR2 is FQGNSA in the germline V gene. Trimming pared 8 bases from V and 4 bases from J, leaving 17 bases between. The CDR3 is made up of 15 amino acids.

This chain connects TRBV6-6 to TRBJ2-7; D is uncertain. The germline V gene encodes CDR1 MNHNY and CDR2 SVGAGI (reference sequence). Trimming took off 6 bases at V and 2 bases at J, with 14 bases between the two ends. There are 14 residues in the CDR3. The CDR3 bases are TGTGCCAGCAGAAACTCCGGGTCAGCCTACGAGCAGTACTTC. Translating gives CASRNSGSAYEQYF.

The genes are TRBV2 and TRBJ1-1; possibly TRBD1 for D (5 bases). The CDR3 spans 13 residues. V lost 8 bases and J 2 bases, leaving 12 bases between the germline ends. Germline-derived CDR1 and CDR2 are SNHLY and FYNNEI. This CDR3 is CASDGAENTEAFF. The CDR3, as DNA: TGTGCCAGCGACGGGGCTGAAAACACTGAAGCTTTCTTT.

This clone is a singleton in its sample. The chain combines TRBV5-1 with TRBJ2-1; 8 nucleotides line up with TRBD2. Germline lookup yields CDR1 SGHRS and CDR2 YFSETQ. The CDR3 length is 14 residues. The J segment lost 5 bases and the V segment lost 1 base, leaving 2 bases of the junction unmatched. The CDR3 DNA reads TGCGCCAGCAGCTTGCGGACTAGCCACAATGAGCAGTTCTTC. It translates to CASSLRTSHNEQFF.

This chain links TRBV7-9 with TRBJ1-1; no definite D call. This CDR3 region has 13 residues. From germline, CDR1 is SEHNR and CDR2 FQNEAQ (reference sequence). The V gene lost 2 bases and the J gene lost 8 bases, with 12 bases spanning the gap. The CDR3 sequence is CASSLQPADEAFF. CDR3 DNA: TGTGCCAGCAGCTTACAGCCAGCTGACGAAGCTTTCTTT.

This clone has a single count. This sequence joins TRBV28 and TRBJ2-1; 8 bases line up with TRBD2. The CDR3 is made up of 14 amino acids. V was pared by 3 bases and J by 7 bases, with 5 bases of the junction left unmatched. Germline V lookup: CDR1 MDHEN, CDR2 SYDVKM. The CDR3 spells CASSFTSGLNEQFF. The CDR3 nucleotides read TGTGCCAGCAGTTTCACTAGCGGTTTAAATGAGCAGTTCTTC. Based on the CDR3 plus reference TRBV28 and TRBJ2-1, the full variable domain is DVKVTQSSRYLVKRTGEKVFLECVQDMDHENMFWYRQDPGLGLRLIYFSYDVKMKEKGDIPEGYSVSREKKERFSLILESASTNQTSMYLCASSFTSGLNEQFFGPGTRLTVL.

The chain uses TRBV2 and TRBJ2-7, with TRBD1 matching over 7 bases. The CDR3 covers 14 residues. The germline gives CDR1 SNHLY, CDR2 FYNNEI. The J segment lost 3 bases and the V segment lost 3 bases, leaving 5 bases of the junction unmatched. This chain's CDR3 is CASSEDRLLYEQYF. The CDR3 DNA sequence: TGTGCCAGCAGTGAGGACAGGCTTCTCTACGAGCAGTACTTC.

V and J are TRBV11-2 and TRBJ2-2; no clear D gene. The germline gives CDR1 SGHAT, CDR2 FQNNGV. V lost 7 bases and J 2 bases, leaving 11 bases between the germline ends. This CDR3 is built from 14 residues. The CDR3 sequence is CASMEWDNTGELFF. The CDR3 nucleotides are TGTGCCAGCATGGAGTGGGATAACACCGGGGAGCTGTTTTTT.

This sequence joins TRBV11-3 and TRBJ2-1; tentatively, D is TRBD1 or TRBD2 (5 bases each). CDR3 size: 13 residues. Trimming pared 4 bases from V and 10 bases from J, leaving 14 bases between. The germline V gene has CDR1 SGHNT and CDR2 YENEEA. The CDR3 protein is CASSSRDDGEQFF. DNA of the CDR3: TGTGCCAGCAGCTCCCGGGACGACGGAGAGCAGTTCTTC.

CDR3 in DNA: TGTGCCAGCAGCCCTCGCCCGGGGACAAATGAAAAACTGTTTTTT. Its protein product is CASSPRPGTNEKLFF. The V and J genes are TRBV7-6 and TRBJ1-4, with TRBD1 as a possible D gene (6 bases). Germline V lookup: CDR1 SGHVS, CDR2 FNYEAQ. Between the trimmed V and J ends, which lost 5 bases and 5 bases, there was a span of 15 bases. The CDR3 extends over 15 amino acids. The complete variable domain, with remaining parts taken from reference TRBV7-6 and TRBJ1-4, reads GAGVSQSPRYKVTKRGQDVALRCDPISGHVSLYWYRQALGQGPEFLTYFNYEAQQDKSGLPNDRFSAERPEGSISTLTIQRTEQRDSAMYRCASSPRPGTNEKLFFGSGTQLSVL.

The chain employs TRBV9 and TRBJ2-1; 9 bases map to TRBD2. CDR3 length equals 16 residues. With V trimmed by 4 bases and J by 1 base, 6 bases remained unmatched. The germline V gene has CDR1 SGDLS and CDR2 YYNGEE. DNA of the CDR3: TGTGCCAGCAGCCGCAGCGGGAGGAAGTCCTACAATGAGCAGTTCTTC. Encoded protein: CASSRSGRKSYNEQFF.

This chain connects TRBV27 to TRBJ2-1; no clear D. This CDR3 is built from 15 residues. Per germline, CDR1 MNHEY and CDR2 SMNVEV (reference sequence). The ends were cut back, 5 bases at V and 6 bases at J, with 17 bases in the middle. The CDR3: CASSPYLSGANEQFF. The CDR3 bases are TGTGCCAGCAGTCCCTATCTCTCAGGTGCCAATGAGCAGTTCTTC.

The rearrangement links TRBV15 to TRBJ2-5; D remains ambiguous. V gave up 5 bases and J gave up 7 bases, with 20 bases separating them. The germline CDR1 and CDR2 sequences are LNHNV and YYDKDF (reference sequence). The CDR3 length is 15 residues. CDR3 region: CATSPDKAAIGTQYF. The CDR3, as DNA: TGTGCCACCAGCCCAGATAAGGCAGCCATAGGGACCCAGTACTTC.

This clone was detected once. The chain combines TRBV28 with TRBJ2-3, with 9 bases matching TRBD2. The germline CDR1 and CDR2 sequences are MDHEN and SYDVKM. This CDR3 is 14 amino acids long. V was clipped by 6 bases and J by 3 bases; unmatched bases: 4. The CDR3 DNA is TGTGCCAGCAGGCTTGCGGGGGGGACAGATACGCAGTATTTT. As protein: CASRLAGGTDTQYF.

V is TRBV28 and J is TRBJ2-1, with a possible D match to TRBD2 (6 bases). CDR1 and CDR2 (germline): MDHEN, SYDVKM. The CDR3 has 16 amino acids. V gave up 0 bases and J gave up 5 bases, with 14 bases separating them. In nucleotides, the CDR3 is TGTGCCAGCAGTTTATGGCTTGGTCTAGCGCACAATGAGCAGTTCTTC. Translated, it gives CASSLWLGLAHNEQFF.

The J gene is TRBJ2-1, the V gene TRBV7-9, with D tentatively TRBD2 (5 bases). From germline, CDR1 is SEHNR and CDR2 FQNEAQ (reference sequence). The CDR3 runs 13 residues. V lost 3 bases to trimming and J lost 7 bases, with 10 bases between them. The DNA for the CDR3 is TGTGCCAGCAGCTTGGACGGGGATAATGAGCAGTTCTTC. Protein: CASSLDGDNEQFF. Complete variable domain (other parts from reference TRBV7-9 and TRBJ2-1): DTGVSQNPRHKITKRGQNVTFRCDPISEHNRLYWYRQTLGQGPEFLTYFQNEAQLEKSRLLSDRFSAERPKGSFSTLEIQRTEQGDSAMYLCASSLDGDNEQFFGPGTRLTVL.

The V and J genes are TRBV18 and TRBJ1-5; 11 nucleotides align to TRBD1. This CDR3 region has 20 residues. With 2 bases clipped from V and 1 base from J, the junction kept 13 bases outside the gene matches. Germline V gives CDR1 KGHSH, CDR2 LQKENI. CDR3 region: CASSPKVAGQGEGSNQPQHF. CDR3 DNA sequence: TGTGCCAGCTCACCAAAAGTAGCGGGACAGGGGGAGGGAAGCAATCAGCCCCAGCATTTT. Using reference TRBV18 and TRBJ1-5 for the parts outside the CDR3, the full variable domain is NAGVMQNPRHLVRRRGQEARLRCSPMKGHSHVYWYRQLPEEGLKFMVYLQKENIIDESGMPKERFSAEFPKEGPSILRIQQVVRGDSAAYFCASSPKVAGQGEGSNQPQHFGDGTRLSIL.

The chain couples TRBV6-6 to TRBJ1-2, with TRBD1 as a possible D gene (5 bases). The V end was cut by 2 bases, the J end by 2 bases, with 9 bases between. Germline V gives CDR1 MNHNY, CDR2 SVGAGI (reference sequence). The CDR3 is made up of 14 amino acids. The CDR3 DNA reads TGTGCCAGCAGTTACGAGACAGAAAACTATGGCTACACCTTC. It yields the protein CASSYETENYGYTF.

On this clone: One end of the junction fails to match germline, which may point to a read error. This chain uses TRBV18 with TRBJ1-2; the D is unclear. This CDR3 spans 13 amino acids. Per the germline V gene, CDR1 is KGHSH and CDR2 is LQKENI. In DNA form, the CDR3 reads TGTGCCAGCTCACCCGACCGGACGGTGGAACGCGCCTTC. Amino acid sequence: CASSPDRTVERAF.

The chain has TRBV6-8 and TRBJ2-7; the match to TRBD2 covers 7 bases. Germline CDR1 reads MNHGY; CDR2 reads SAAAGT. J was trimmed by 7 bases and V by 9 bases; bases with no gene match: 9. The CDR3 extends over 12 amino acids. The DNA of the CDR3 is TGTGCCAGGGGAGCTAGCGGTAAGGAGCAGTACTTC. This encodes CARGASGKEQYF.

V gene TRBV7-2 combines with J gene TRBJ1-1; a weak D match, TRBD1 (5 bases). The V end lost 5 bases, the J end lost 4 bases, and 23 bases lay between the germline ends. This CDR3 contains 17 residues. Germline V gene sequence: CDR1 SGHTA, CDR2 FQGNSA. The CDR3 region has the DNA TGTGCCAGCAGCATTGGGATCCAGGGTATGAGGGGCACTGAAGCTTTCTTT. This sequence encodes CASSIGIQGMRGTEAFF. Combining the CDR3 with reference TRBV7-2 and TRBJ1-1 gives the whole variable domain GAGVSQSPSNKVTEKGKDVELRCDPISGHTALYWYRQSLGQGLEFLIYFQGNSAPDKSGLPSDRFSAERTGGSVSTLTIQRTQQEDSAVYLCASSIGIQGMRGTEAFFGQGTRLTVV.

The chain recombines TRBV27 with TRBJ1-2; TRBD1 agrees at 8 bases. Germline CDR1 and CDR2: MNHEY and SMNVEV (reference sequence). V trimming: 6 bases; J trimming: 0 bases; junction bases outside the gene matches: 6. This CDR3 is built from 15 residues. As DNA, the CDR3 is TGTGCCAGCAGCAGACAGGGGCACCCTAACTATGGCTACACCTTC. Translated: CASSRQGHPNYGYTF.

The V call is TRBV7-6, the J call TRBJ2-3, with D uncertain. The CDR3 length is 20 residues. Germline V lookup: CDR1 SGHVS, CDR2 FNYEAQ. V lost 5 bases to trimming and J lost 0 bases, with 27 bases between them. The CDR3 nucleotides are TGTGCCAGCAGCCATCCCTATCCCGTAACAACTTATTCTAGCACAGATACGCAGTATTTT. Its protein is CASSHPYPVTTYSSTDTQYF. Full variable domain (remainder filled in from reference TRBV7-6 and TRBJ2-3): GAGVSQSPRYKVTKRGQDVALRCDPISGHVSLYWYRQALGQGPEFLTYFNYEAQQDKSGLPNDRFSAERPEGSISTLTIQRTEQRDSAMYRCASSHPYPVTTYSSTDTQYFGPGTRLTVL.

The chain employs TRBV13 and TRBJ2-7, with 7 bases that match TRBD1. This CDR3 comprises 14 residues. V gave up 0 bases and J gave up 5 bases; unmatched junction bases: 4. Germline V CDR1 and CDR2: PRHDT, FYEKMQ (reference sequence). CDR3 DNA: TGTGCCAGCAGCTTAGGACAGGGGTTCGACGAGCAGTACTTC. This codes for CASSLGQGFDEQYF.

The V call is TRBV5-1, the J call TRBJ2-3; 11 nucleotides match TRBD2. Germline assignment: CDR1 SGHRS and CDR2 YFSETQ. The CDR3 runs 16 residues. V lost 1 base to trimming and J lost 7 bases; unmatched junction nucleotides: 8. The CDR3 DNA reads as TGCGCCAGCAGCTTGCCGGGACTAGCGGAACCCTATACGCAGTATTTT. This gives the protein CASSLPGLAEPYTQYF. Filled out from reference TRBV5-1 and TRBJ2-3, the complete variable domain reads KAGVTQTPRYLIKTRGQQVTLSCSPISGHRSVSWYQQTPGQGLQFLFEYFSETQRNKGNFPGRFSGRQFSNSRSEMNVSTLELGDSALYLCASSLPGLAEPYTQYFGPGTRLTVL.

The count of this clone is one. V usage is TRBV9 and J usage is TRBJ2-5; D tentatively fits TRBD1 or TRBD2 (5 bases each). The length of the CDR3 is 15 residues. The V gene lost 1 base and the J gene lost 1 base, with 11 bases spanning the gap. Germline loops: CDR1 SGDLS, CDR2 YYNGEE. CDR3 DNA: TGTGCCAGCAGCGTAATCGGGACGAGCCAAGAGACCCAGTACTTC. Its translation is CASSVIGTSQETQYF.

The chain links TRBV2 to TRBJ2-1; 9 bases align to TRBD2. Trimming took 6 bases from V and 7 from J; bases not matched to a gene: 7. This CDR3 contains 14 residues. The germline V gene encodes CDR1 SNHLY and CDR2 FYNNEI. CDR3: CASRGGRAANEQFF. The CDR3 region has the DNA TGTGCCAGCAGGGGCGGGAGGGCTGCAAATGAGCAGTTCTTC. Full variable domain (missing parts from reference TRBV2 and TRBJ2-1): EPEVTQTPSHQVTQMGQEVILRCVPISNHLYFYWYRQILGQKVEFLVSFYNNEISEKSEIFDDQFSVERPDGSNFTLKIRSTKLEDSAMYFCASRGGRAANEQFFGPGTRLTVL.

DNA of the CDR3: TGCGCCAGCAGCCTGGTGGACCAACTAGGGGCCGAGCAGTACTTC. Amino acids: CASSLVDQLGAEQYF. This chain connects TRBV4-1 to TRBJ2-7; D may correspond to TRBD1 or TRBD2 (5 bases each). This CDR3 has 15 amino acids. Deletions cut 4 bases from V and 6 bases from J, with 19 bases between. Germline V gene lookup returns CDR1 MGHRA and CDR2 YSYEKL.

V gene TRBV28 combines with J gene TRBJ1-5; 9 bases match TRBD1. Germline CDR1 is MDHEN and CDR2 is SYDVKM. J lost 7 bases, V lost 2 bases, and 6 bases had no gene match. This CDR3 has 15 residues. The CDR3 is CASSLTTGGSQPQHF. In DNA, the CDR3 is TGTGCCAGCAGTTTAACGACAGGGGGTAGCCAGCCCCAGCATTTT.

The V gene is TRBV7-6, the J gene TRBJ1-1; 8 nucleotides line up with TRBD1. Germline assignment: CDR1 SGHVS and CDR2 FNYEAQ. This CDR3 comprises 17 residues. V trimming: 1 base; J trimming: 4 bases; junction bases outside the gene matches: 11. For the CDR3, the DNA is TGTGCCAGCAGCTTAGTAGGGGCAGGGGGCGCGGGCACTGAAGCTTTCTTT. Protein sequence: CASSLVGAGGAGTEAFF.

The gene calls are TRBV6-6 and TRBJ2-1; D gene unclear. Deletions cut 6 bases from V and 0 bases from J, with 12 bases between. This CDR3 region has 15 residues. Germline V lookup: CDR1 MNHNY, CDR2 SVGAGI (reference sequence). The CDR3 sequence is CASRTLKSSYNEQFF. Written as DNA, the CDR3 is TGTGCCAGCAGGACCCTTAAGAGCTCCTACAATGAGCAGTTCTTC.

The J gene is TRBJ1-5, the V gene TRBV9; 8 positions match TRBD1. From germline, CDR1 is SGDLS and CDR2 YYNGEE. The CDR3 is 15 residues long. With V trimmed by 4 bases and J by 0 bases, 3 bases remained unmatched. CDR3 nucleotides: TGTGCCAGCAGCCCCGGGACAGGTAGCAATCAGCCCCAGCATTTT. Residues: CASSPGTGSNQPQHF.